The 14 T cell receptor beta chains presented below share a single source sample, sequenced in a study of CD8 T cells in ankylosing spondylitis. One entry per CDR3 protein, called by TCRdb with MiXCR from the 5' RACE reads. The sample has around 340,000 distinct CDR3 sequences; approximately 20% are singletons. Sample: blood, either unsorted or a sorted T cell fraction (not recorded which). Source of these receptors: a male donor with ankylosing spondylitis or in good health (not recorded which).

This clonotype was counted only a few times. J is TRBJ1-4 and V is TRBV6-5; D is perhaps TRBD1 (6 bases). Trimming removed 4 bases from V and 5 bases from J, with 14 bases in between. The CDR3 has 15 residues. Germline loops: CDR1 MNHEY, CDR2 SVGAGI. In nucleotides, the CDR3 is TGTGCCAGCAGTTCCCCCCAGCAGGGGAATGAAAAACTGTTTTTT. Translated, it gives CASSSPQQGNEKLFF.

This chain joins TRBV15 and TRBJ2-5, with 10 bases identical to TRBD2. Trimming took 3 bases from V and 4 from J; bases not matched to a gene: 2. The CDR3 has 14 amino acids. In germline, CDR1 is LNHNV, CDR2 YYDKDF (reference sequence). CDR3 amino acids: CATSRGLATETQYF. CDR3 DNA sequence: TGTGCCACCAGCAGGGGACTAGCGACAGAGACCCAGTACTTC.

This chain links TRBV20-1 with TRBJ2-7; 7 nucleotides align to TRBD2. Trimming cost V 1 base and J 4 bases; bases outside gene matches: 13. Germline V lookup: CDR1 DFQATT, CDR2 SNEGSKA (reference sequence). The length of the CDR3 is 16 residues. The chain's CDR3 is CSARVLAGVTGYEQYF. Written as DNA, the CDR3 is TGCAGTGCTAGAGTTCTGGCGGGGGTAACCGGGTACGAGCAGTACTTC.

The genes are TRBV9 and TRBJ2-1; tentatively, D is TRBD1 (6 bases). Germline V gene lookup returns CDR1 SGDLS and CDR2 YYNGEE. V was pared by 0 bases and J by 3 bases, with 13 bases between. CDR3 length equals 16 residues. The CDR3 region is CASSVGAGVDYNEQFF. The CDR3 coding sequence is TGTGCCAGCAGCGTAGGGGCAGGGGTGGACTACAATGAGCAGTTCTTC. Full variable domain (outside the CDR3, taken from reference TRBV9 and TRBJ2-1): DSGVTQTPKHLITATGQRVTLRCSPRSGDLSVYWYQQSLDQGLQFLIQYYNGEERAKGNILERFSAQQFPDLHSELNLSSLELGDSALYFCASSVGAGVDYNEQFFGPGTRLTVL.

The V and J genes are TRBV3-1 and TRBJ2-1; 14 bases fit TRBD2. The junction had 4 bases not matched to a gene; V was cut back by 1 base and J by 2 bases. Germline V gene lookup returns CDR1 LGHDT and CDR2 YNNKEL (reference sequence). CDR3 length: 18 amino acids. The CDR3 reads CASSQGTSGGLPYNEQFF. Here the CDR3 DNA reads TGTGCCAGCAGCCAAGGGACTAGCGGGGGGCTGCCCTACAATGAGCAGTTCTTC.

This clonotype was observed many times. This sequence joins TRBV4-2 and TRBJ2-7, with 8 bases that match TRBD1. Germline values: CDR1 LGHNA, CDR2 YNFKEQ. Trimming at V came to 4 bases and at J to 5 bases, leaving 10 bases not matched to a gene. The CDR3 has 15 amino acids. The CDR3 nucleotides read TGTGCCAGCAGCCGGACGGGACAGGTCTTCCACGAGCAGTACTTC. This gives the protein CASSRTGQVFHEQYF.

V usage is TRBV4-2 and J usage is TRBJ2-7; possibly TRBD1 for D (6 bases). The CDR3 spans 16 residues. Germline V gene sequence: CDR1 LGHNA, CDR2 YNFKEQ. The V gene lost 4 bases and the J gene lost 4 bases, with 20 bases spanning the gap. As DNA, the CDR3 is TGTGCCAGCAGCCTCGAGCGGTCCGGGACAAGGTACGAGCAGTACTTC. It yields the protein CASSLERSGTRYEQYF.

The V gene is TRBV12-3 or TRBV12-4, the J gene TRBJ2-7; 13 bases map to TRBD2. Trimming cost V 5 bases and J 1 base; bases outside gene matches: 5. The CDR3 is made up of 16 amino acids. CDR3 sequence reads: CASSPGLAGPSYEQYF. CDR3 coding DNA: TGTGCCAGCAGTCCGGGACTAGCGGGGCCTTCCTACGAGCAGTACTTC.

Only a few counts were recorded for this clonotype. V and J are TRBV29-1 and TRBJ2-7, with D possibly called TRBD1 or TRBD2 (5 bases each). Germline values: CDR1 SQVTM, CDR2 ANQGSEA. Between the trimmed V and J ends, which lost 7 bases and 3 bases, there was a span of 16 bases. CDR3 size: 13 residues. The CDR3 DNA follows: TGCAGCGCCCGGGACCATGGGAGCTACGAGCAGTACTTC. Amino acid sequence: CSARDHGSYEQYF.

In this sample, this clonotype turned up many times. The CDR3 DNA sequence: TGTGCCAGCAGTGGACGACAGGGGAGGGCCGGGGAGCTGTTTTTT. Protein sequence: CASSGRQGRAGELFF. The gene calls are TRBV2 and TRBJ2-2, with a tentative D call TRBD1 (8 bases). Trimming removed 4 bases from V and 6 bases from J, with 15 bases in between. The CDR3 is 15 residues long. The germline gives CDR1 SNHLY, CDR2 FYNNEI.

This chain connects TRBV10-3 to TRBJ2-7, with D possibly matching TRBD1 (6 bases). The germline gives CDR1 ENHRY, CDR2 SYGVKD. With 3 bases removed from V and 5 bases from J, the gap between germline ends came to 17 bases. This CDR3 comprises 15 residues. This CDR3 reads CAISDGQGFAHEQYF. The CDR3 DNA reads TGTGCCATCAGTGATGGGCAGGGGTTCGCCCACGAGCAGTACTTC.

The table lists this clonotype with a few counts. The chain recombines TRBV10-1 with TRBJ2-3; 9 bases line up with TRBD1. The CDR3 is 13 residues long. Germline lookup yields CDR1 WNHNN and CDR2 SYGVQD (reference sequence). V lost 9 bases to trimming and J lost 5 bases; unmatched junction nucleotides: 6. Written as DNA, the CDR3 is TGCGCCAGTTCGGACAGGGGAGAAGATACGCAGTATTTT. Its protein product is CASSDRGEDTQYF.

At least ten counts were recorded for this clonotype. The chain joins TRBV12-3 or TRBV12-4 to TRBJ2-1, with a possible D match to TRBD2 (5 bases). The V and J ends lost 6 bases and 2 bases respectively, with 14 bases between them. This CDR3 is built from 15 residues. The DNA for the CDR3 is TGTGCCAGCAGCCCCCGGGAAGGTCCCTACAATGAGCAGTTCTTC. As protein: CASSPREGPYNEQFF.

This clonotype occurred a few times. The chain couples TRBV4-1 to TRBJ2-7; the D is unclear. Germline V lookup: CDR1 MGHRA, CDR2 YSYEKL. The CDR3 extends over 14 amino acids. Trimming shortened V by 1 base and J by 4 bases, and 11 bases separated the two germline ends. The CDR3 DNA sequence: TGCGCCAGCAGCCAAGGCCAACATGGATACGAGCAGTACTTC. Residues: CASSQGQHGYEQYF.